This TCR beta chain was captured in a study of Graves' ophthalmopathy and Graves' hyperthyroidism. Across the study: The blood sample was drawn at first diagnosis and before any treatment. Overall study findings and caveats: Detected in blood as well were most expanded thyroid clonotypes with frequency above 0.001.

Among the exclusions were patients with other autoimmune diseases, uncontrolled infections, pregnancy or lactation. RNA transcripts yielded amplified TCR beta CDR3 regions. Second-round multiplex PCR followed a first-round RT-PCR using HTBI primers. TCRdb reanalysed the multiplex PCR reads using MiXCR and keeps one entry per CDR3 protein. The sample shows approximately 380,000 distinct CDR3 sequences, around 21% of them seen only once. This clonotype was detected many times. The antigen is not known. Trimming took off 6 bases at V and 15 bases at J, with 15 bases between the two ends. The CDR3 runs 11 residues. The V gene's germline CDR1 is MNHEY and CDR2 SMNVEV (reference sequence).

The specimen was peripheral blood. This clonotype was obtained from a young woman with stable Graves' hyperthyroidism. The rearrangement uses TRBV27 and TRBJ2-4, with D uncertain. CDR3 amino acids: CASRRRMLMYF. The CDR3 coding sequence is TGTGCCAGCAGACGTAGGATGCTGATGTACTTC.